This T cell receptor (beta chain) was sequenced during a study of blood T cell repertoires in COVID-19. About the study: PBMCs, B-cell-depleted T cells, or T cells were the source of the cDNA or gDNA that made up the material.

In the authors' methods: Researchers report that nucleated cell counts were estimated from reference gene primer amplification. Libraries were prepared by immunoSEQ multiplex PCR; TCRdb keeps only in-frame clonotypes and omits some of them. V, J and clone size reflect that table, while D and trimming were determined from the DNA. The sample holds around 130,000 clones; roughly 80% are singletons and the top ten take about a sixth. Germline assignment: CDR1 LNHDA and CDR2 SQIVND (reference sequence). V lost 5 bases and J lost 0; bases outside the gene matches: 9. The CDR3 totals 17 residues. Participant ages covered roughly 18 to 90 years across some 25 US areas. Recovered status applied to Cohort 3 donors who had two consecutive negative PCRs. It also applied to those with clearance or with symptom resolution.

The sequenced sample consisted of PBMCs or T cells enriched from blood (not recorded which). The chain joins TRBV19 to TRBJ1-4, with TRBD1 identical over 7 bases. The TCR sequence derives from a man younger than 40 who had recovered from COVID-19. In DNA, the CDR3 is TGTGCCAGTAGTGTCGACAGGGTCGGGGCAACTAATGAAAAACTGTTTTTT. Protein sequence: CASSVDRVGATNEKLFF.